This T cell receptor (beta chain) was documented in a study of blood T cell repertoires in COVID-19. Study at large: Samples of COVID-19 (acute and convalescent) were obtained from the United States, Italy and Spain. T cells, B-cell-depleted T cells, or PBMCs provided the cDNA or gDNA that served as material.

Germline trimming cut 2 bases from V and 5 bases from J; bases unmatched to any gene: 5. The germline gives CDR1 SGHNT, CDR2 YYREEE (reference sequence). The length of the CDR3 is 15 residues. This clone was observed a handful of times. In the source study's methods: Amplification of reference gene primers provided the estimated nucleated cell counts. TCRdb keeps only in-frame clones here, not all; method: immunoSEQ multiplex PCR. From that table come the V and J calls and clone size; the DNA was used to work out D and trimming. The repertoire consists of about 100,000 clones, with more than 65% occurring once and the leading ten covering roughly 4.4%.

The chain uses TRBV5-4 and TRBJ1-5; 9 nucleotides line up with TRBD1. This TCR came from a man aged 60-69 years with acute or convalescent COVID-19. The source material was peripheral blood. The CDR3 sequence: CASSLGGTGHQPQHF. The CDR3 DNA reads as TGTGCCAGCAGCTTAGGGGGGACAGGGCATCAGCCCCAGCATTTT.